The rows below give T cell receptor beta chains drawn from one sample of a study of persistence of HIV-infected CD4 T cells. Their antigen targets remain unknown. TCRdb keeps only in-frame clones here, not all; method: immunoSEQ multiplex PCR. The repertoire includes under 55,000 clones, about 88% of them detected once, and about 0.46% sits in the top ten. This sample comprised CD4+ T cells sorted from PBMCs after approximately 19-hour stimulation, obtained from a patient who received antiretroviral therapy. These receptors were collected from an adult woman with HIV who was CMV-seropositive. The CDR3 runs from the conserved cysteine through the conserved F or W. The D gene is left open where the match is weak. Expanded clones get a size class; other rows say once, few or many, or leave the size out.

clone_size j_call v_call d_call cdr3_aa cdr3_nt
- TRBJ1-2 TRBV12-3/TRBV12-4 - CASSLAVENGYTF TGTGCCAGCAGTTTAGCCGTTGAGAATGGCTACACCTTC
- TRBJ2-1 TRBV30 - CAWISPPGYNEQFF TGTGCCTGGATAAGTCCCCCCGGGTACAATGAGCAGTTCTTC
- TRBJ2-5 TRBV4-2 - CASSQDLRGQETQYF TGTGCCAGCAGCCAAGATTTGAGGGGACAAGAGACCCAGTACTTC
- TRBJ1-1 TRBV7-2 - CASSLLKGYSPGEAFF TGTGCCAGCAGCTTATTAAAGGGATACAGCCCCGGCGAAGCTTTCTTT
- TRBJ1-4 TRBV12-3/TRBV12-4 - CASSLLRAKLFF TGTGCCAGCAGTTTATTACGAGCAAAACTGTTTTTT
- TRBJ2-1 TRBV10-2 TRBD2 CASRGQSGGYNEQFF TGCGCCAGCAGAGGGCAAAGCGGGGGCTACAATGAGCAGTTCTTC
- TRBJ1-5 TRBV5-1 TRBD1 CASSAGTGGYDRNQPQHF TGCGCCAGCAGCGCCGGGACAGGGGGTTATGATCGCAATCAGCCCCAGCATTTT
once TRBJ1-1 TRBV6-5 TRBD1 CASSTDRFNTEAFF TGTGCCAGCAGTACGGACAGGTTTAACACTGAAGCTTTCTTT
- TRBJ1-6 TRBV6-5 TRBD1 CASRLTGGGGSPLHF TGTGCCAGCAGACTGACAGGGGGCGGAGGTTCACCCCTCCACTTT
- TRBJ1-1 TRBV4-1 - CASSQEVGRGNTEAFF TGCGCCAGCAGCCAAGAGGTAGGGCGGGGGAACACTGAAGCTTTCTTT
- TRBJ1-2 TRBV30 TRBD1 CAWWDSSFNYGYTF TGTGCCTGGTGGGACAGCAGCTTTAACTATGGCTACACCTTC
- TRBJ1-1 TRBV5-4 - CASSRSGTLNTEAFF TGTGCCAGCAGCCGCTCCGGGACGCTGAACACTGAAGCTTTCTTT
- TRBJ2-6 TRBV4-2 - CASSQDRSGPGGANVLTF TGTGCCAGCAGCCAAGATCGATCAGGACCGGGGGGGGCCAACGTCCTGACTTTC
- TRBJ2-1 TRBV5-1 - CASSSIGHNEQFF TGCGCCAGCAGCTCGATCGGACACAATGAGCAGTTCTTC
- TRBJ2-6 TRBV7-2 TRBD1 CASSDRVSGANVLTF TGTGCCAGCAGCGACAGGGTCTCTGGGGCCAACGTCCTGACTTTC
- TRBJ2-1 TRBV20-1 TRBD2 CSASTSGTTYNEQFF TGCAGTGCTAGTACTAGCGGGACCACCTACAATGAGCAGTTCTTC
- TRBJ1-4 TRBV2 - CASKEGATNEKLFF TGTGCCAGCAAAGAAGGGGCAACTAATGAAAAACTGTTTTTT
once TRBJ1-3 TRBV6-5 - CASSYGTTARNTIYF TGTGCCAGCAGTTACGGGACAACCGCAAGAAACACCATATATTTT
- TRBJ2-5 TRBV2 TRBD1 CASRNRGRAETQYF TGTGCCAGCAGGAACAGGGGAAGGGCAGAGACCCAGTACTTC
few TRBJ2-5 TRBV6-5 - CASSYSDSGAGETQYF TGTGCCAGCAGTTACTCGGATTCGGGGGCAGGAGAGACCCAGTACTTC
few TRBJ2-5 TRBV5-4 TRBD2 CASSLHLAGQETQYF TGTGCCAGCAGCCTTCATCTAGCGGGGCAAGAGACCCAGTACTTC
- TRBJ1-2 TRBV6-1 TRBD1 CASSEIQGDGYTF TGTGCCAGCAGTGAAATACAGGGGGATGGCTACACCTTC
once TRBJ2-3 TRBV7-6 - CASSLGIGITDTQYF TGTGCCAGCAGCTTAGGTATCGGAATCACAGATACGCAGTATTTT
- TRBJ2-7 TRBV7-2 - CAGSLSNFGAYEQYF TGTGCCGGCAGCTTATCTAACTTTGGGGCGTACGAGCAGTACTTC
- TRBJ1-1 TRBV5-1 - CASSSEWGGTEAFF TGCGCCAGCAGCTCCGAATGGGGGGGCACTGAAGCTTTCTTT
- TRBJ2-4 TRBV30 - CAWSPGPPKNIQYF TGTGCCTGGAGTCCCGGACCTCCCAAAAACATTCAGTACTTC
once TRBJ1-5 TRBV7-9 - CALGGTVRQPQHF TGTGCCTTAGGGGGGACGGTCCGTCAGCCCCAGCATTTT
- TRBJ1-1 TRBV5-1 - CASSLLGGTEAFF TGCGCCAGCAGCTTACTGGGCGGAACTGAAGCTTTCTTT
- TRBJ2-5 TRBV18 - CASSPLRGSGETQYF TGTGCCAGCTCACCACTGAGGGGGTCCGGGGAGACCCAGTACTTC
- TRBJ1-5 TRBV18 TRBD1 CASSRTGGGIQPQHF TGTGCCAGCTCACGAACAGGGGGCGGGATTCAGCCCCAGCATTTT
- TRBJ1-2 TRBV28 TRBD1 CASSLEDRGYTF TGTGCCAGCAGTTTGGAGGACAGGGGCTACACCTTC
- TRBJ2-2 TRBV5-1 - CASSLVTAVLVNTGELFF TGCGCCAGCAGCTTGGTGACAGCCGTCTTAGTAAACACCGGGGAGCTGTTTTTT
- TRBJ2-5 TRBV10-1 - CASSRDIQETQYF TGCGCCAGCAGCCGGGACATCCAAGAGACCCAGTACTTC
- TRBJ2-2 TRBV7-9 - CATSRNTGELFF TGTGCCACGAGCAGGAACACCGGGGAGCTGTTTTTT
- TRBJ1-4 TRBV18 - CASSPRQVVTNEKLFF TGTGCCAGCTCACCGAGGCAGGTCGTAACTAATGAAAAACTGTTTTTT
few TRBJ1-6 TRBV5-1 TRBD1 CASSSGQGMNSPLHF TGCGCCAGCAGCTCAGGACAGGGGATGAATTCACCCCTCCACTTT
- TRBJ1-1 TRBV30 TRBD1 CAWSVVSRGSEAFF TGTGCCTGGAGTGTCGTATCCAGGGGGTCGGAAGCTTTCTTT
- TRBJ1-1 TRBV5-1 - CASSLTGNTEAFF TGCGCCAGCAGCTTGACAGGAAACACTGAAGCTTTCTTT
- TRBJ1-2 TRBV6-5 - CATRKWGVYGYTF TGTGCCACCCGGAAATGGGGCGTCTATGGCTACACCTTC
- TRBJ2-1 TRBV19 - CASRQGGWNNEQFF TGTGCCTCTAGGCAGGGGGGCTGGAACAATGAGCAGTTCTTC
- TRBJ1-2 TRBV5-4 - CASSLGGDSYGYTF TGTGCCAGCAGCTTAGGTGGAGATTCCTATGGCTACACCTTC
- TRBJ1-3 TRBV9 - CASSAEGAGLSSGNTIYF TGTGCCAGCAGCGCCGAAGGGGCAGGTTTGAGCTCTGGAAACACCATATATTTT
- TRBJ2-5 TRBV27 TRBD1 CASSLNRGLQETQYF TGTGCCAGCAGTTTAAACAGGGGCTTACAAGAGACCCAGTACTTC
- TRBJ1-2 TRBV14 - CASSPRTTYGYTF TGTGCCAGCAGCCCACGGACAACCTATGGCTACACCTTC
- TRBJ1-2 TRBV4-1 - CASSQDSTYGYTF TGCGCCAGCAGCCAAGACTCCACCTATGGCTACACCTTC